One and the same sample provided the 13 T cell receptor beta chains below, sequenced in a study of tumor-infiltrating lymphocytes in localized non-small cell lung cancer. Assay used: immunoSEQ multiplex PCR; TCRdb lists only in-frame clones, some missing. This sample has 12,000 or so clones; 84% occur once, and the top ten carry approximately 8%. Material: lung tumor tissue. The receptors stem from a human donor with non-small cell lung cancer.

This chain joins TRBV14 and TRBJ2-3; 8 bases map to TRBD2. Germline loops: CDR1 SGHDN, CDR2 FVKESK. The CDR3 totals 16 residues. Trimming took 6 bases from V and 2 from J; bases not matched to a gene: 10. The CDR3, as DNA: TGTGCCAGCAGTTCCCGGGGGGGCCTGATCACAGATACGCAGTATTTT. The encoded protein is CASSSRGGLITDTQYF. Together with reference TRBV14 and TRBJ2-3, the CDR3 gives the full variable domain: EAGVTQFPSHSVIEKGQTVTLRCDPISGHDNLYWYRRVMGKEIKFLLHFVKESKQDESGMPNNRFLAERTGGTYSTLKVQPAELEDSGVYFCASSSRGGLITDTQYFGPGTRLTVL.

The rearrangement uses TRBV11-3 and TRBJ2-7; TRBD2 matches at 10 bases. The germline gives CDR1 SGHNT, CDR2 YENEEA. The V segment lost 4 bases and the J segment 6 bases; nucleotides outside the gene matches: 3. This CDR3 comprises 13 residues. CDR3: CASSSSGGFEQYF. The CDR3 region has the DNA TGTGCCAGCAGCTCTAGCGGGGGATTCGAGCAGTACTTC.

The rearrangement joins TRBV27 to TRBJ1-6; D gene uncertain. The CDR3 runs 16 residues. CDR1 and CDR2 from the germline V gene are MNHEY and SMNVEV (reference sequence). Between the trimmed V and J ends, which lost 3 bases and 0 bases, there was a span of 9 bases. The CDR3 sequence is CASSFRMSSYNSPLHF. Here the CDR3 DNA reads TGTGCCAGCAGTTTCAGGATGAGCTCCTATAATTCACCCCTCCACTTT.

This clone came up once. The chain is built from TRBV11-3 and TRBJ2-1, with 8 bases lining up with TRBD1. J was trimmed by 3 bases and V by 6 bases; bases with no gene match: 1. This CDR3 has 13 amino acids. The V gene's germline CDR1 is SGHNT and CDR2 YENEEA. CDR3 sequence: CASRQGDYNEQFF. CDR3 in DNA: TGTGCCAGCAGACAGGGGGACTACAATGAGCAGTTCTTC.

The V call is TRBV5-5, the J call TRBJ1-4; possibly TRBD1 for D (5 bases). V lost 4 bases to trimming and J lost 5 bases, with 9 bases between them. The germline V gene encodes CDR1 SGHKS and CDR2 YYEKEE (reference sequence). The CDR3 runs to 13 residues. CDR3 coding DNA: TGTGCCAGCAGCGGGGACCTAAATGAAAAACTGTTTTTT. It yields the protein CASSGDLNEKLFF.

For this clone: At one end the junction does not follow the germline gene, possibly because of a read error. The chain uses TRBV19 and TRBJ1-1; TRBD1 might be the D (5 bases). CDR1 is LNHDA and CDR2 is SQIVND in the germline V gene (reference sequence). There are 13 residues in the CDR3. As DNA, the CDR3 is TGTGCCAGTAGAATAGTGGGGGGGACTGAAGCTTTCTTT. Amino acids: CASRIVGGTEAFF.

The chain uses TRBV30 and TRBJ2-3; D possibly corresponds to TRBD1 (6 bases). The germline V and J ends were trimmed by 1 base and 4 bases, with 12 bases remaining between them. The CDR3 is 14 amino acids. The V gene's germline CDR1 is GTSNPN and CDR2 SVGIG (reference sequence). CDR3 sequence: CAWSGGKGADTQYF. The CDR3 DNA sequence: TGTGCCTGGAGTGGCGGAAAGGGGGCAGATACGCAGTATTTT.

The rearrangement joins TRBV15 to TRBJ2-2; no definite D call. Germline CDR1 is LNHNV and CDR2 is YYDKDF (reference sequence). Trimming removed 5 bases at V and 2 bases at J, with 9 bases between. The CDR3 has 14 residues. For the CDR3, the DNA is TGTGCCACCAGCGAAGGGCTTAACACCGGGGAGCTGTTTTTT. This encodes CATSEGLNTGELFF.

The chain is built from TRBV2 and TRBJ1-2; 7 bases match TRBD1. The CDR3 spans 15 residues. Germline CDR1 is SNHLY and CDR2 is FYNNEI. V lost 7 bases, J lost 1 base, and 9 bases stayed unmatched. CDR3 amino acids: CASTAGGYFNYGYTF. DNA for the CDR3: TGTGCCAGCACTGCAGGGGGATACTTTAACTATGGCTACACCTTC.

This sequence joins TRBV5-1 and TRBJ2-5, with D possibly being TRBD2 (7 bases). This CDR3 is built from 16 residues. The germline gives CDR1 SGHRS, CDR2 YFSETQ. V lost 0 bases and J lost 5, with 17 bases in between. The CDR3 spells CASSLDHGGRVETQYF. For the CDR3, the DNA is TGCGCCAGCAGCTTGGACCACGGGGGGCGGGTCGAGACCCAGTACTTC.

This clone is a singleton in its sample. This chain links TRBV5-4 with TRBJ1-5; 7 bases align to TRBD1. The CDR3 is made up of 15 amino acids. From germline, CDR1 is SGHNT and CDR2 YYREEE (reference sequence). With V trimmed by 7 bases and J by 5 bases, 12 bases remained unmatched. In DNA, the CDR3 is TGTGCCAGCTCCCAGGGGGGGCAGCCCGATCAGCCCCAGCATTTT. Translated: CASSQGGQPDQPQHF.

V usage is TRBV2 and J usage is TRBJ2-7; 8 bases are shared with TRBD2. Trimming took 7 bases from V and 2 from J; bases not matched to a gene: 4. The CDR3 sequence is 13 residues long. Germline CDR1 and CDR2: SNHLY and FYNNEI. CDR3: CASMAGGTYEQYF. Written as DNA, the CDR3 is TGTGCCAGCATGGCGGGGGGCACCTACGAGCAGTACTTC. Variable domain in full (rest from reference TRBV2 and TRBJ2-7): EPEVTQTPSHQVTQMGQEVILRCVPISNHLYFYWYRQILGQKVEFLVSFYNNEISEKSEIFDDQFSVERPDGSNFTLKIRSTKLEDSAMYFCASMAGGTYEQYFGPGTRLTVT.

The chain couples TRBV9 to TRBJ1-3; D remains unclear. The CDR3 extends over 17 amino acids. With 0 bases removed from V and 2 bases from J, the gap between germline ends came to 15 bases. Germline V gene lookup returns CDR1 SGDLS and CDR2 YYNGEE. CDR3 bases: TGTGCCAGCAGCGTAGGGGAGGGTCCCTTTCCTGGAAACACCATATATTTT. Translating gives CASSVGEGPFPGNTIYF. The full variable domain, with the rest looked up from reference TRBV9 and TRBJ1-3, is DSGVTQTPKHLITATGQRVTLRCSPRSGDLSVYWYQQSLDQGLQFLIQYYNGEERAKGNILERFSAQQFPDLHSELNLSSLELGDSALYFCASSVGEGPFPGNTIYFGEGSWLTVV.